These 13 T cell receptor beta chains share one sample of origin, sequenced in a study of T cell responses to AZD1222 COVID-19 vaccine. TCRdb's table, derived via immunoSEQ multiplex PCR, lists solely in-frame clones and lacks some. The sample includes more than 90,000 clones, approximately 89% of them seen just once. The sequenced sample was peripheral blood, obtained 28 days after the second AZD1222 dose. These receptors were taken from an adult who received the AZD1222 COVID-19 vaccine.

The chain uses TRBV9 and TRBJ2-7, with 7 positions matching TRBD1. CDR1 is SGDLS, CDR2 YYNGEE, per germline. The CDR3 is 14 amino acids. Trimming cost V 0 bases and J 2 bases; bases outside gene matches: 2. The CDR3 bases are TGTGCCAGCAGCGTAGAGGGGACAGCCTACGAGCAGTACTTC. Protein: CASSVEGTAYEQYF.

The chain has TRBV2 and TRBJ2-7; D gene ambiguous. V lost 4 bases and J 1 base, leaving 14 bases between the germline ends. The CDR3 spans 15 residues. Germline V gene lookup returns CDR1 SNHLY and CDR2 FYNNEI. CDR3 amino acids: CASSVRPGASYEQYF. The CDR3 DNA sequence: TGTGCCAGCAGTGTCCGCCCCGGCGCGTCCTACGAGCAGTACTTC.

CDR3 amino acids: CASSLTYEQETQYF. CDR3 sequence (DNA): TGTGCCAGCAGCTTAACGTACGAACAAGAGACCCAGTACTTC. This chain joins TRBV7-3 and TRBJ2-5; D unresolved. This CDR3 is 14 amino acids long. CDR1 and CDR2 (germline): SGHTA, FQGTGA. The V end was cut by 0 bases, the J end by 2 bases, with 7 bases between.

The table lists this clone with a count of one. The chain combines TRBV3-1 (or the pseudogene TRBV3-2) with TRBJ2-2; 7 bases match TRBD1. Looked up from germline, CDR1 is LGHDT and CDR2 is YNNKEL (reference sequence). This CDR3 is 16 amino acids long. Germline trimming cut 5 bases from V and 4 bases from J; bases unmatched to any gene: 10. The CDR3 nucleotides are TGTGCCAGCAGCTCCCTCGCCAGGGGGAGCACCGGGGAGCTGTTTTTT. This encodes CASSSLARGSTGELFF.

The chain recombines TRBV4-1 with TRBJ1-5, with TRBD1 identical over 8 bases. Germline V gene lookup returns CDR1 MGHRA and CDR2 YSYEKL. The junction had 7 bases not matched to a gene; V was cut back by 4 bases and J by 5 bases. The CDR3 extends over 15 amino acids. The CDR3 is CASSPPGTGYQPQHF. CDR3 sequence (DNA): TGCGCCAGCAGCCCCCCCGGGACAGGTTATCAGCCCCAGCATTTT.

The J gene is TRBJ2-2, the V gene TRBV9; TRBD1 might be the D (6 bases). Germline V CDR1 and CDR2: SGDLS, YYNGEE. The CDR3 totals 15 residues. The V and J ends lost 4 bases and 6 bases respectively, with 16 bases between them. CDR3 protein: CASSSRTAPAGELFF. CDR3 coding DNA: TGTGCCAGCAGCTCCAGGACAGCCCCTGCCGGGGAGCTGTTTTTT.

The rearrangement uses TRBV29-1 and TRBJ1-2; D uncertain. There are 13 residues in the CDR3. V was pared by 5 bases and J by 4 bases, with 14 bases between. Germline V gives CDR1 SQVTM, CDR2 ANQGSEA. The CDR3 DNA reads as TGCAGCGTTCCCGGGAAAAGTGTCTATGGCTACACCTTC. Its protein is CSVPGKSVYGYTF.

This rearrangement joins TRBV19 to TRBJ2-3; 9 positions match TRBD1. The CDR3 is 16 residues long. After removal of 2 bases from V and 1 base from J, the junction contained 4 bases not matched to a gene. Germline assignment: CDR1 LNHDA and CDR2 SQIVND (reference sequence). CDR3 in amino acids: CASSITDRGGTDTQYF. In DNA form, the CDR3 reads TGTGCCAGTAGTATAACGGACAGGGGAGGCACAGATACGCAGTATTTT.

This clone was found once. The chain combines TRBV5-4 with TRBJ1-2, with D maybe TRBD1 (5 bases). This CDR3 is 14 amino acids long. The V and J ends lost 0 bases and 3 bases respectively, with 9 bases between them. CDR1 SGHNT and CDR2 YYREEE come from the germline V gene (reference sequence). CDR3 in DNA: TGTGCCAGCAGCTTGGCCGCAGGGTACTATGGCTACACCTTC. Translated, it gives CASSLAAGYYGYTF.

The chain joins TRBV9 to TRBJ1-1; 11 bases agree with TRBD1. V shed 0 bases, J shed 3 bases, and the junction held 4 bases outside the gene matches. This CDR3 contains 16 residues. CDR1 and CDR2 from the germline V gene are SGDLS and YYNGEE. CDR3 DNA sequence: TGTGCCAGCAGCGTAGGGACAGGGGGCAGTGACACTGAAGCTTTCTTT. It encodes CASSVGTGGSDTEAFF. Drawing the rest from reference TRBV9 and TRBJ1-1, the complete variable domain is DSGVTQTPKHLITATGQRVTLRCSPRSGDLSVYWYQQSLDQGLQFLIQYYNGEERAKGNILERFSAQQFPDLHSELNLSSLELGDSALYFCASSVGTGGSDTEAFFGQGTRLTVV.

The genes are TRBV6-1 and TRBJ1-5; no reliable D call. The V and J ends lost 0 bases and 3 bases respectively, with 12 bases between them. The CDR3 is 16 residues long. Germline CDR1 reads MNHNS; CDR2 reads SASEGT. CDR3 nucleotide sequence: TGTGCCAGCAGTGAAGCGCAGTTGGGTTCCAATCAGCCCCAGCATTTT. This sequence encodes CASSEAQLGSNQPQHF.

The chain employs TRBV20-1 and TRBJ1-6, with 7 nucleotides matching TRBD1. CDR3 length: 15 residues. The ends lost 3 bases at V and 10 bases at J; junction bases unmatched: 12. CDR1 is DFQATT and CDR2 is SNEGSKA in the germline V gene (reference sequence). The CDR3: CSASSGRGSLSPLHF. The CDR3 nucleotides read TGCAGTGCTAGTTCGGGCAGGGGGTCTCTATCACCCCTCCACTTT.

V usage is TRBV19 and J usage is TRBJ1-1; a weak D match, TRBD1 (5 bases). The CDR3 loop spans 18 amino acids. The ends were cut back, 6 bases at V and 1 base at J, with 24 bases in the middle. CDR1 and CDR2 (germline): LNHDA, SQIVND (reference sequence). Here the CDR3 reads CASSLKVAQGAANTEAFF. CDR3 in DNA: TGTGCCAGTAGCCTCAAAGTGGCCCAAGGGGCAGCGAACACTGAAGCTTTCTTT. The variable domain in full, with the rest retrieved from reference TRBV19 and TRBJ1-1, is DGGITQSPKYLFRKEGQNVTLSCEQNLNHDAMYWYRQDPGQGLRLIYYSQIVNDFQKGDIAEGYSVSREKKESFPLTVTSAQKNPTAFYLCASSLKVAQGAANTEAFFGQGTRLTVV.